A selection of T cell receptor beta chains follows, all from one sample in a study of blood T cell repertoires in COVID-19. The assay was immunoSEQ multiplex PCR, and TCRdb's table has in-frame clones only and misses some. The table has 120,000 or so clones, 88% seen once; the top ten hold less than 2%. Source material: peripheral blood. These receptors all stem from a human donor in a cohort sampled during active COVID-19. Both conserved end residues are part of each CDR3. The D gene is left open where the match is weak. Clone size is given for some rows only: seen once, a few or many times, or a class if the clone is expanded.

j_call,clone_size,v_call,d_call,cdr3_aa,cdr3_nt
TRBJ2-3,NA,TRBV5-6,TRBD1,CASSRRDSLLGTQYF,TGTGCCAGCTCGCGCCGGGACAGCCTTTTGGGTACGCAGTATTTT
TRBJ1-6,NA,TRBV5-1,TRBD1,CASSLGTGGGNSPLHF,TGCGCCAGCAGCCTCGGGACAGGTGGAGGAAATTCACCCCTCCACTTT
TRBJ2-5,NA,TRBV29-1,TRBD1,CSVDRHRGSETQYF,TGCAGCGTCGATAGACACAGGGGATCGGAGACCCAGTACTTC
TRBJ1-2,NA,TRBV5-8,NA,CASTYGTPGYTF,TGTGCCAGCACTTATGGCACGCCCGGCTACACCTTC
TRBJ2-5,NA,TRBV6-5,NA,CASLDWKETQYF,TGTGCCAGCTTGGACTGGAAAGAGACCCAGTACTTC
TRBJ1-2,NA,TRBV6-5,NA,CASSNRDYGYTF,TGTGCCAGCAGTAACAGGGACTATGGCTACACCTTC
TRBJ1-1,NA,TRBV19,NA,CASSLGAGSTEAFF,TGTGCCAGTAGTCTTGGGGCCGGGAGCACTGAAGCTTTCTTT
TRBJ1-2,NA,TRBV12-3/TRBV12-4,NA,CASSRAGRHGYTF,TGTGCCAGCAGTAGGGCAGGGCGCCATGGCTACACCTTC
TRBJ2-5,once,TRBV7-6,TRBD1,CASSLESGTGRAETQYF,TGTGCCAGCAGCTTAGAGTCCGGGACAGGGAGGGCAGAGACCCAGTACTTC
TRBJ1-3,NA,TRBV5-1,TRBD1,CASSPDRVGNTIYF,TGCGCCAGCAGCCCGGACAGGGTTGGAAACACCATATATTTT
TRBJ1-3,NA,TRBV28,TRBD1,CASSPGQGPSSGNTIYF,TGTGCCAGCAGTCCGGGACAGGGGCCGAGCTCTGGAAACACCATATATTTT
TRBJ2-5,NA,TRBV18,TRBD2,CASSANDSGGRTQYF,TGTGCCAGCTCAGCTAACGATAGCGGGGGACGAACCCAGTACTTC
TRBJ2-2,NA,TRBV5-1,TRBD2,CASSFTTSGMAGELFF,TGCGCCAGCAGCTTTACGACTAGCGGGATGGCCGGGGAGCTGTTTTTT
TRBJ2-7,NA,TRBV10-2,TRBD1,CASRRDSSYEQYF,TGCGCCAGCAGGAGGGACAGCTCCTACGAGCAGTACTTC
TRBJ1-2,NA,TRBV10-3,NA,CAIRDTGQAGGYTF,TGTGCCATCAGGGATACCGGACAAGCCGGTGGCTACACCTTC
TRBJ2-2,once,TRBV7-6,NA,CASSLDRRNTGELFF,TGTGCCAGCAGCTTAGACAGGCGGAACACCGGGGAGCTGTTTTTT
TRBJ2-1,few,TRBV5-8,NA,CASSSRPTQFF,TGTGCCAGCAGCTCGCGCCCCACCCAGTTCTTC
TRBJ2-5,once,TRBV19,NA,CASSNRVEETQYF,TGTGCCAGTAGTAACAGGGTGGAAGAGACCCAGTACTTC
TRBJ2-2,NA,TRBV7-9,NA,CASSLLSGELFF,TGTGCCAGCAGCTTGCTTAGCGGGGAGCTGTTTTTT
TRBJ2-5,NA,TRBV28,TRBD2,CASSLTSGRSGEETQYF,TGTGCCAGCAGTTTGACTAGCGGGAGAAGTGGGGAAGAGACCCAGTACTTC
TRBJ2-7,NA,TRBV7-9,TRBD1,CASSITGTGGLEQYF,TGTGCCAGCAGCATAACCGGGACAGGGGGCCTCGAGCAGTACTTC
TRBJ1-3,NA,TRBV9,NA,CASSVDWANGNTIYF,TGTGCCAGCAGCGTAGATTGGGCAAACGGAAACACCATATATTTT
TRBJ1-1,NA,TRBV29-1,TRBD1,CSVATGAAYEAFF,TGCAGCGTTGCGACAGGGGCCGCCTATGAAGCTTTCTTT
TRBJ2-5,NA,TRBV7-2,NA,CASSLYTETQYF,TGTGCCAGCAGCCTCTATACTGAGACCCAGTACTTC
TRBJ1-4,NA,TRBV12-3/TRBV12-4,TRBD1,CASRGQSNEKLFF,TGTGCCAGCAGGGGACAGAGTAATGAAAAACTGTTTTTT
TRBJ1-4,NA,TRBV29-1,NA,CSVEEGDGEKLFF,TGCAGCGTTGAGGAAGGGGATGGGGAAAAACTGTTTTTT
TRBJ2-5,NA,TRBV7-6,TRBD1,CASSFFSGTGAKGTQYF,TGTGCCAGCAGCTTTTTCAGTGGGACAGGGGCCAAGGGGACCCAGTACTTC
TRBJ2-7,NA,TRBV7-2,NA,CASSLGLGSSYEQYF,TGTGCCAGCAGCCTCGGACTGGGGAGCTCCTACGAGCAGTACTTC
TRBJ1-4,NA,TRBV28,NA,CASSLILGAGEKLFF,TGTGCCAGCAGTTTAATATTGGGGGCAGGTGAAAAACTGTTTTTT
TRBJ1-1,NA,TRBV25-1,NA,CASGQMGGYLNTEAFF,TGTGCCAGCGGGCAAATGGGAGGGTATCTTAATACTGAAGCTTTCTTT
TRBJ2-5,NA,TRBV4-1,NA,CASSKEGWETQYF,TGCGCCAGCAGCAAGGAGGGTTGGGAGACCCAGTACTTC
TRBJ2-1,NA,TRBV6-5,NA,CASKQQDEQFF,TGTGCCAGCAAGCAACAGGATGAGCAGTTCTTC
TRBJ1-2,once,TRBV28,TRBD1,CASRSPSGQGSGYTF,TGTGCCAGCAGGTCACCCTCCGGACAGGGCTCTGGCTACACCTTC
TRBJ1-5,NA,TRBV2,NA,CASRRGRTDQPQHF,TGTGCCAGCCGAAGGGGCAGAACCGATCAGCCCCAGCATTTT
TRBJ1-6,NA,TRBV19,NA,CASSIDLAGRSSYNSPLHF,TGTGCCAGTAGTATAGATCTGGCAGGCCGAAGCTCCTATAATTCACCCCTCCACTTT
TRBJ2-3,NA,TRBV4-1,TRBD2,CASSQLGSGGFTDTQYF,TGCGCCAGCAGCCAACTGGGTAGCGGGGGCTTCACAGATACGCAGTATTTT
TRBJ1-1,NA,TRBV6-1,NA,CASSEGSVTEAFF,TGTGCCAGCAGTGAGGGGAGTGTAACTGAAGCTTTCTTT
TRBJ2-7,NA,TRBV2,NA,CASRSDSSYEQYF,TGTGCCAGCAGATCCGACAGCTCCTACGAGCAGTACTTC